This entry is about one TCR beta chain. It lacks a known antigen. It has no much larger one-base neighbor in the sample; base qualities were not kept. V is cut by 2 bases and J by 0 bases, and the space between the germline ends is 7 bases. CDR1 and CDR2 (LNHDA, SQIVND) derive from the germline V gene (reference sequence). Reading from cysteine to phenylalanine, the CDR3 counts 14 amino acids. CDR3 DNA only is kept here, 42 bases in frame from base 1. The CDR3 regions of human TCRbeta chains were subjected to immunosequencing. Per the source publication's procedure: TCRs in the repertoires were compared against a reference library of SARS-CoV-2-specific TCRs that had been generated with the MIRA antigen-specificity platform. Breadth was defined as the fraction of unique TCRs that were SARS-CoV-2-associated, and depth was defined as the fraction of total T cells that were SARS-CoV-2-associated. Using the MIRA data, every spike-specific TCR was mapped to the spike region that the TCR reacted to and assigned to either a CD4 or a CD8 class. Log10-transformed breadth and depth values were compared by one-way ANOVA with Sidak's multiple comparisons tests. TCRdb stores this immuneACCESS table with in-frame sequences only. Part of the clones is absent; in the studies checked, under half of the shortfall reflects unresolved V genes, and no reason is known for the rest. The V and J calls and clone size come from that table; D and trimming were worked out from the DNA. The sample profile shows some 120,000 clones; roughly nine tenths of them were found once. Over 9% of the sample is in the top ten clones.

The sample originates from a study of T cell responses to AZD1222 COVID-19 vaccine (dated by TCRdb to 2020 to 2022). Looking at the study overall: A total of just over 230 trial participants underwent TCR sequencing, of whom roughly 210 had received two doses of AZD1222 and about 25 had received two doses of the MenACWY control vaccine. Trial participants were enrolled into age subgroups of 18-55, 56-69 and 70-plus years, which contained approximately 150, 30 and 60 TCR-sequenced participants, respectively.

Summary of the overall study and its limitations: The vaccine-associated CD4 TCRs covered the entire spike protein, and the dominant responses fell in regions 160-218 and 743-854. Because no day 14 peak-response samples were available, the repertoires could be characterized only after the peak T cell response. The 56-69-year group was small, and its depth increase did not reach significance, likely because of low power. Most participants were white British and females outnumbered males, and the authors suggested that clonal diversity may have been underestimated. Nearly half of unique spike-specific TCRs reportedly recognized epitopes outside regions mutated in the B.1.351 and B.1.1.7 variants. A significant rise in spike-specific TCR breadth and depth was observed after two AZD1222 doses relative to day 0 and relative to MenACWY recipients. Conclusions about previously exposed vaccinees are limited, since just six AZD1222 recipients were seropositive for SARS-CoV-2 at baseline.

The time point label here, explained by the study, means: about 28 days (+/-7) after the second vaccine dose. AZD1222 recipients whose second dose came at about 4 weeks and those whose second dose came at about 12 weeks were combined into one group, since spike-specific TCR depth and breadth did not differ between the two schedules. Vaccinee samples came from UK trials COV001 and COV002, including a single-blind randomized controlled phase 2/3 trial of AZD1222 (ChAdOx1 nCoV-19) in healthy adults. Trial participant PBMC samples were collected at day 0 and day 28 after the second dose for TCRbeta chain sequencing.

This clonotype was sampled from an adult who received the AZD1222 COVID-19 vaccine. This chain is built from TRBV19 and TRBJ1-1, with no confident D gene call. Source: peripheral blood, taken 28 days after the second AZD1222 dose. CDR3 protein: CASSINRVNTEAFF. The nucleotides read TGTGCCAGTAGTATAAACAGAGTGAACACTGAAGCTTTCTTT.